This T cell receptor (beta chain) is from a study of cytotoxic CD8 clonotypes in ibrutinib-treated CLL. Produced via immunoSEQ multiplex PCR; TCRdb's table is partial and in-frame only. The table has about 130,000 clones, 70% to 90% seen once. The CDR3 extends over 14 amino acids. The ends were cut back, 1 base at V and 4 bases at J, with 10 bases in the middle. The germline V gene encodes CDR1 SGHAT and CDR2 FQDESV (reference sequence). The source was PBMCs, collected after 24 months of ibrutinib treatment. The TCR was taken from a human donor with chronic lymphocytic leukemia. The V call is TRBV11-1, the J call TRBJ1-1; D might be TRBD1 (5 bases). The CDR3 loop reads CASSLGQGSTEAFF. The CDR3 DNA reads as TGTGCCAGCAGCTTAGGGCAGGGTAGCACTGAAGCTTTCTTT.